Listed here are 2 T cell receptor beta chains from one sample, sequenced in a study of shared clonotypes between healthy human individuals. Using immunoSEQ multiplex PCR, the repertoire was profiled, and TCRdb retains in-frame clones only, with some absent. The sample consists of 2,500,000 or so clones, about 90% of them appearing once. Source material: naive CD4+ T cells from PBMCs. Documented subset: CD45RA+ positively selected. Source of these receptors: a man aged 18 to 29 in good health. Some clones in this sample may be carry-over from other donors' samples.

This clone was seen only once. CDR3 DNA sequence: TGTGCCAGCAGCTTAAGAGGGGGAGCTAGCACAGATACGCAGTATTTT. Translation gives CASSLRGGASTDTQYF. V usage is TRBV7-2 and J usage is TRBJ2-3; D is possibly TRBD1 (6 bases). Germline CDR1 SGHTA, CDR2 FQGNSA. The V end was cut by 2 bases, the J end by 0 bases, with 12 bases between. There are 16 residues in the CDR3.

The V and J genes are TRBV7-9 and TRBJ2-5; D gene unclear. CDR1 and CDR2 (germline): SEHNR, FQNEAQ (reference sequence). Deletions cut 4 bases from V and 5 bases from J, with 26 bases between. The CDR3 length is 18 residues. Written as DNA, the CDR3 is TGTGCCAGCAGCTCCCCGGGCCCGGCTAGTAGTATTGGTGAGACCCAGTACTTC. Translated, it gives CASSSPGPASSIGETQYF.